This is a list of T cell receptor beta chains from one sample in a study of technical replicates of blood from a few donors. The repertoire was sequenced with immunoSEQ multiplex PCR; TCRdb's copy has only in-frame clones and lacks some. The profile shows 55,000 to 75,000 clones, approximately 90% of them singletons. Specimen: T cells isolated from PBMCs. Source of these receptors: a human donor in good health. The CDR3 runs from the conserved cysteine through the conserved F or W. Fields, in order: clone size, J gene, D gene, V gene, CDR3 DNA, CDR3 protein. The D gene is left open where the match is weak. Rows may omit the clone size; those that give it use once, few, many or a size class.

size: -
J: TRBJ1-1
D: -
V: TRBV9
DNA: TGTGCCAGCAGCGGCCAAGGGGGTGATGTAACTGAAGCTTTCTTT
CDR3: CASSGQGGDVTEAFF

size: once
J: TRBJ2-2
D: -
V: TRBV19
DNA: TGTGCCAGTCTGACAGCGAACACCGGGGAGCTGTTTTTT
CDR3: CASLTANTGELFF

size: few
J: TRBJ1-1
D: -
V: TRBV25-1
DNA: TGTGCCAGCAGTTACCAGGGCTACACTGAAGCTTTCTTT
CDR3: CASSYQGYTEAFF

size: -
J: TRBJ1-1
D: -
V: TRBV27
DNA: TGTGCCAGCAGTTTTTACTCAGGGAATGAAGCTTTCTTT
CDR3: CASSFYSGNEAFF

size: -
J: TRBJ2-7
D: TRBD1
V: TRBV5-8
DNA: TGTGCCAGCAGCTTCGGGACAGGGAAATACGAGCAGTACTTC
CDR3: CASSFGTGKYEQYF

size: once
J: TRBJ1-2
D: -
V: TRBV2
DNA: TGTGCCAGCAGTGGACCTGGACATAGCCATGGCTACACCTTC
CDR3: CASSGPGHSHGYTF

size: -
J: TRBJ1-2
D: -
V: TRBV7-3
DNA: TGTGCCAGCAGCTCATACCCCGACAGCCACTACACCTTC
CDR3: CASSSYPDSHYTF

size: -
J: TRBJ2-7
D: TRBD2
V: TRBV7-8
DNA: TGTGCCAGCAGCTTAGGCGGGGGCTACGAGCAGTACTTC
CDR3: CASSLGGGYEQYF

size: -
J: TRBJ2-7
D: -
V: TRBV30
DNA: TGTGCCTGGAGTGTCGGAGGGTCCGAGCAGTACTTC
CDR3: CAWSVGGSEQYF

size: -
J: TRBJ2-7
D: -
V: TRBV7-2
DNA: TGTGCCAGCAGCTTAGATTTATCCTACGAGCAGTACTTC
CDR3: CASSLDLSYEQYF

size: -
J: TRBJ2-1
D: TRBD2
V: TRBV7-2
DNA: TGTGCCAGCAGCTCTAGCGGGAGAATACAGTTCTTC
CDR3: CASSSSGRIQFF

size: -
J: TRBJ2-7
D: TRBD2
V: TRBV7-2
DNA: TGTGCCAGCAGCTCCGGACTAGCGGGAGGGAGCGAGCAGTACTTC
CDR3: CASSSGLAGGSEQYF

size: -
J: TRBJ1-4
D: -
V: TRBV19
DNA: TGTGCCAGTAGACATACAGCTGCAACTAATGAAAAACTGTTTTTT
CDR3: CASRHTAATNEKLFF

size: -
J: TRBJ2-3
D: TRBD2
V: TRBV5-1
DNA: TGCGCCAGCAGCTTGAGATCTAGCGGGAGTTTGACAGATACGCAGTATTTT
CDR3: CASSLRSSGSLTDTQYF

size: -
J: TRBJ2-7
D: -
V: TRBV10-3
DNA: TGTGCCATCAGTGAGAGGGGGTGGGAGCAGTACTTC
CDR3: CAISERGWEQYF

size: -
J: TRBJ2-1
D: -
V: TRBV27
DNA: TGTGCCAGCAGTTTAGCTCGAGGGCGCAATGAGCAGTTCTTC
CDR3: CASSLARGRNEQFF

size: -
J: TRBJ2-6
D: -
V: TRBV6-4
DNA: TGTGCCAGCAAGATAGAGTCTGGGGCCAACGTCCTGACTTTC
CDR3: CASKIESGANVLTF

size: -
J: TRBJ2-1
D: TRBD2
V: TRBV19
DNA: TGTGCCAGTAGTATCCCTCCGGGACTAAAACAATACAATGAGCAGTTCTTC
CDR3: CASSIPPGLKQYNEQFF

size: -
J: TRBJ2-1
D: TRBD2
V: TRBV4-3
DNA: TGCGCCAGCAGCCCCCGGACTAGCGGTTACTACAATGAGCAGTTCTTC
CDR3: CASSPRTSGYYNEQFF

size: once
J: TRBJ2-7
D: -
V: TRBV11-3
DNA: TGTGCCAGCGGTAAAGGGGGAACCTACGAGCAGTACTTC
CDR3: CASGKGGTYEQYF

size: -
J: TRBJ2-1
D: TRBD2
V: TRBV4-1
DNA: TGCGCCAGCAGCCAAGTCGAAGCGGGGGCCTCCTACAATGAGCAGTTCTTC
CDR3: CASSQVEAGASYNEQFF

size: -
J: TRBJ2-6
D: TRBD1
V: TRBV28
DNA: TGTGCCAGCCAGGACAGGGGCTCTGGGGCCAACGTCCTGACTTTC
CDR3: CASQDRGSGANVLTF

size: few
J: TRBJ1-1
D: -
V: TRBV4-1
DNA: TGCGCCAGCAGCCAAGTCCCATACATGAACACTGAAGCTTTCTTT
CDR3: CASSQVPYMNTEAFF

size: -
J: TRBJ1-1
D: -
V: TRBV6-1
DNA: TGTGCCAGCAGTGAACAGGCGAACATGAACACTGAAGCTTTCTTT
CDR3: CASSEQANMNTEAFF

size: -
J: TRBJ2-5
D: -
V: TRBV10-3
DNA: TGTGCCATCAGTGCCGGGGATTCGTACCAAGAGACCCAGTACTTC
CDR3: CAISAGDSYQETQYF

size: -
J: TRBJ1-2
D: -
V: TRBV29-1
DNA: TGCAGCGTTGAACCCGGGGTTGAGTATGGCTACACCTTC
CDR3: CSVEPGVEYGYTF

size: -
J: TRBJ1-2
D: -
V: TRBV5-1
DNA: TGCGCCAGCAGCCCCGGGTGGGGGGGCTATGGCTACACCTTC
CDR3: CASSPGWGGYGYTF

size: -
J: TRBJ1-2
D: -
V: TRBV27
DNA: TGTGCCAGCATGCCCATCCGGGGAAAGCAGAACTATGGCTACACCTTC
CDR3: CASMPIRGKQNYGYTF

size: -
J: TRBJ2-5
D: TRBD1
V: TRBV7-9
DNA: TGTGCCAGCAGCCCACCGACAGGGATCTCGGAGACCCAGTACTTC
CDR3: CASSPPTGISETQYF

size: -
J: TRBJ2-3
D: TRBD2
V: TRBV7-3
DNA: TGTGCCAGCAGCCAGGGAGTACTAGCGGGAGTGGCAGATACGCAGTATTTT
CDR3: CASSQGVLAGVADTQYF

size: -
J: TRBJ2-7
D: TRBD1
V: TRBV19
DNA: TGTGCCAGTAGTAGGGACAGGGACTCCTACGAGCAGTACTTC
CDR3: CASSRDRDSYEQYF

size: once
J: TRBJ2-2
D: -
V: TRBV28
DNA: TGTGCCAGCAGTTTAGGCGGGACAGACACCGGGGAGCTGTTTTTT
CDR3: CASSLGGTDTGELFF

size: -
J: TRBJ1-2
D: -
V: TRBV7-9
DNA: TGTGCCAGCAGCTTAGTACAGTTACTTGGCTACACCTTC
CDR3: CASSLVQLLGYTF

size: -
J: TRBJ1-1
D: -
V: TRBV10-3
DNA: TGTGCCATCAGGTTCCGGGACACCGAACACACTGAAGCTTTCTTT
CDR3: CAIRFRDTEHTEAFF

size: -
J: TRBJ2-7
D: -
V: TRBV5-4
DNA: TGTGCCAGCAGCTTATTCCAATCCGGGAGAGATAGGAACGAGCAGTACTTC
CDR3: CASSLFQSGRDRNEQYF

size: -
J: TRBJ1-4
D: -
V: TRBV27
DNA: TGTGCCAGCAGTTTAGGAGGCTGGGCAACTAATGAAAAACTGTTTTTT
CDR3: CASSLGGWATNEKLFF

size: -
J: TRBJ2-3
D: TRBD2
V: TRBV7-9
DNA: TGTGCCAGCAGCTTAAGCGGGAGCTCAGATACGCAGTATTTT
CDR3: CASSLSGSSDTQYF

size: -
J: TRBJ2-7
D: TRBD1
V: TRBV19
DNA: TGTGCCAGTAGTATAGGGACAGGGGGATACGAGCAGTACTTC
CDR3: CASSIGTGGYEQYF

size: once
J: TRBJ2-1
D: TRBD2
V: TRBV10-3
DNA: TGTGCCATCAGGGTAGCGGGAGCCGTGGATGAGCAGTTCTTC
CDR3: CAIRVAGAVDEQFF

size: -
J: TRBJ2-7
D: TRBD2
V: TRBV7-2
DNA: TGTGCCAGCAGCTATAGCGGGAGGGCAAACCTGGAGCAGTACTTC
CDR3: CASSYSGRANLEQYF